These 4 T cell receptor beta chains share one sample of origin, sequenced in a study of beta chain features in type 1 diabetes. The study reverse transcribed the entire isolated RNA, so it sequenced expressed TCRB transcripts. Only in-frame clones appear in the TCRdb table, and some are missing; sequencing was by immunoSEQ multiplex PCR. The sample lists some 410,000 clones; 14% were seen once. Sequencing used naive CD4+ T cells from blood. The receptors were gathered from a man under 40 in good health.

This clone has just a few counts. This CDR3 is CASSVAGLGYEQYF. In nucleotides, the CDR3 is TGTGCCAGCAGCGTAGCGGGGCTTGGCTACGAGCAGTACTTC. This chain connects TRBV9 to TRBJ2-7, with D tentatively TRBD1 or TRBD2 (5 bases each). The CDR3 sequence is 14 residues long. V shed 0 bases and J shed 3 bases, with 10 bases lying between them. The germline V gene encodes CDR1 SGDLS and CDR2 YYNGEE.

This clone was counted a few times. This sequence joins TRBV7-2 and TRBJ1-5, with D tentatively TRBD1 (5 bases). This CDR3 spans 15 amino acids. V lost 1 base and J 5 bases, leaving 12 bases between the germline ends. CDR1 SGHTA and CDR2 FQGNSA come from the germline V gene. CDR3 loop: CASSLESGAYQPQHF. The CDR3 nucleotides read TGTGCCAGCAGCTTAGAGAGCGGGGCATATCAGCCCCAGCATTTT. The full variable domain, completed using reference TRBV7-2 and TRBJ1-5, is GAGVSQSPSNKVTEKGKDVELRCDPISGHTALYWYRQSLGQGLEFLIYFQGNSAPDKSGLPSDRFSAERTGGSVSTLTIQRTQQEDSAVYLCASSLESGAYQPQHFGDGTRLSIL.

This clone was seen a few times. The chain couples TRBV6-7 to TRBJ2-5; possible D gene TRBD2, 6 bases. TRBV6-7 carries the ORF label, with uncertain function. This CDR3 comprises 14 residues. The ends were cut back, 9 bases at V and 5 bases at J, with 19 bases in the middle. In DNA form, the CDR3 reads TGTGCCAGACTTCGGGACTGGCGAAGGGAGACCCAGTACTTC. Translated, it gives CARLRDWRRETQYF.

This clone was seen a few times. Its ends do not fully match the called genes, so a read error is possible. The chain carries TRBV20-1 and TRBJ1-4; the D gene is possibly TRBD1 (5 bases). Germline assignment: CDR1 DFQATT and CDR2 SNEGSKA (reference sequence). The CDR3 contains 10 residues. CDR3 nucleotide sequence: TGCAGTGCTGGCGGACCGGGACGGATTTTT. Translated: CSAGGPGRIF.